A selection of T cell receptor beta chains follows, all from one sample in a study of OX40 agonist ivuxolimab in advanced cancers. Profiled with immunoSEQ multiplex PCR; TCRdb holds only in-frame clones, not every one. Of some 86,000 clones in the sample, roughly 94% were seen once. Sequencing was performed on CD4+ or CD8+ T cells sorted from blood, taken in a trial of the OX40 agonist ivuxolimab. These receptors originate from an adult with an advanced solid tumor such as melanoma, head and neck, liver or kidney cancer. The CDR3 runs from the conserved cysteine through the conserved F or W. A D gene is named only where the DNA matches it firmly. Only some rows state a clone size, as once, few, many or a class for expanded clones.

CDR3aa	CDR3nt	v_gene	abundance	j_gene	d_gene
CASSPGTGETKNIQYF	TGCGCCAGCAGTCCCGGGACAGGGGAGACCAAAAACATTCAGTACTTC	TRBV10-1	NA	TRBJ2-4	TRBD1
CASTPGTSHNEQFF	TGTGCCAGCACGCCCGGGACTAGTCATAATGAGCAGTTCTTC	TRBV4-2	NA	TRBJ2-1	TRBD2
CASTSWTANTDTQYF	TGTGCCAGCACATCCTGGACAGCCAACACAGATACGCAGTATTTT	TRBV28	NA	TRBJ2-3	NA
CASRGLSYGYTF	TGTGCCAGCCGAGGACTCAGCTATGGCTACACCTTC	TRBV27	NA	TRBJ1-2	NA
CATGQGGDEQYF	TGTGCCACAGGACAGGGAGGGGACGAGCAGTACTTC	TRBV6-5	NA	TRBJ2-7	NA
CASSLGQSNYGYTF	TGTGCCAGCTCTTTAGGACAGAGCAACTATGGCTACACCTTC	TRBV2	few	TRBJ1-2	NA
CASSDQGHNEQFF	TGTGCCAGCAGCGACCAGGGGCACAATGAGCAGTTCTTC	TRBV5-8	NA	TRBJ2-1	NA
CASSEGTNTGELFF	TGCGCCAGCAGCGAAGGAACGAACACCGGGGAGCTGTTTTTT	TRBV5-1	NA	TRBJ2-2	NA
CASSPLGQGAGTEAFF	TGTGCCAGCAGCCCTTTGGGACAGGGGGCAGGTACTGAAGCTTTCTTT	TRBV5-4	NA	TRBJ1-1	TRBD1
CASRSGTGLPLRVDEQFF	TGTGCCAGTAGGTCCGGGACAGGACTCCCCTTGAGAGTGGATGAGCAGTTCTTC	TRBV19	NA	TRBJ2-1	TRBD1
CASSPDLAGRSYEQYF	TGCGCCAGCAGCCCAGACTTAGCGGGGAGATCCTACGAGCAGTACTTC	TRBV5-1	NA	TRBJ2-7	TRBD2
CASSFESTSDEQYF	TGTGCCAGCAGCTTTGAGTCGACCTCAGACGAGCAGTACTTC	TRBV7-9	NA	TRBJ2-7	NA
CASSRTGGDEQYF	TGTGCCAGCAGTCGGACAGGGGGCGACGAGCAGTACTTC	TRBV6-5	NA	TRBJ2-7	TRBD1
CASSWGPGNTEAFF	TGTGCCAGCAGCTGGGGACCGGGGAACACTGAAGCTTTCTTT	TRBV5-4	NA	TRBJ1-1	NA
CASSNGPYGDEQFF	TGTGCCAGCAGTAACGGGCCCTACGGGGATGAGCAGTTCTTC	TRBV6-5	NA	TRBJ2-1	NA
CASSYAGSKNIQYF	TGTGCCAGCAGTTACGCGGGCAGCAAAAACATTCAGTACTTC	TRBV6-5	NA	TRBJ2-4	NA
CASGAALGADTQYF	TGTGCTAGTGGTGCCGCGTTAGGTGCTGATACGCAGTATTTT	TRBV12-5	once	TRBJ2-3	NA
CASTQSANPYNEQFF	TGTGCCAGCACCCAGAGCGCCAACCCATACAATGAGCAGTTCTTC	TRBV5-4	NA	TRBJ2-1	NA
CASSTPGQGPPYTEAFF	TGTGCCAGCAGCACACCGGGACAGGGACCTCCCTACACTGAAGCTTTCTTT	TRBV7-9	once	TRBJ1-1	TRBD1
CASSLGTGNPYEQYF	TGTGCCAGCAGCTTAGGGACAGGAAATCCCTACGAGCAGTACTTC	TRBV7-9	NA	TRBJ2-7	TRBD1
CASSISGSGGMSEQYF	TGTGCCAGTAGTATAAGTGGTAGCGGGGGGATGAGCGAGCAGTACTTC	TRBV19	NA	TRBJ2-7	TRBD2
CASGGTETQYF	TGCGCCAGCGGGGGTACAGAGACCCAGTACTTC	TRBV5-1	NA	TRBJ2-5	NA
CASSDSQPNNYGYTF	TGTGCCAGCAGTGATAGCCAGCCCAATAACTATGGCTACACCTTC	TRBV25-1	NA	TRBJ1-2	NA
CASSIAGGLYEQYF	TGTGCCAGTAGTATCGCAGGGGGCCTCTACGAGCAGTACTTC	TRBV19	NA	TRBJ2-7	TRBD1
CASSLNLYSNQPQHF	TGTGCCAGCAGTTTAAATCTGTATAGCAATCAGCCCCAGCATTTT	TRBV28	NA	TRBJ1-5	NA
CASSFSSLADTQYF	TGTGCCAGCAGTTTCAGTTCTCTCGCAGATACGCAGTATTTT	TRBV27	NA	TRBJ2-3	NA
CASSGPTGGRETQYF	TGTGCCAGCAGCGGGCCCACAGGGGGTCGTGAGACCCAGTACTTC	TRBV7-9	NA	TRBJ2-5	TRBD1
CASKRDIDKETQYF	TGTGCCAGCAAACGGGACATCGACAAAGAGACCCAGTACTTC	TRBV27	NA	TRBJ2-5	NA
CASSQRVNTGELFF	TGTGCCAGCAGCCAACGAGTGAACACCGGGGAGCTGTTTTTT	TRBV14	NA	TRBJ2-2	NA